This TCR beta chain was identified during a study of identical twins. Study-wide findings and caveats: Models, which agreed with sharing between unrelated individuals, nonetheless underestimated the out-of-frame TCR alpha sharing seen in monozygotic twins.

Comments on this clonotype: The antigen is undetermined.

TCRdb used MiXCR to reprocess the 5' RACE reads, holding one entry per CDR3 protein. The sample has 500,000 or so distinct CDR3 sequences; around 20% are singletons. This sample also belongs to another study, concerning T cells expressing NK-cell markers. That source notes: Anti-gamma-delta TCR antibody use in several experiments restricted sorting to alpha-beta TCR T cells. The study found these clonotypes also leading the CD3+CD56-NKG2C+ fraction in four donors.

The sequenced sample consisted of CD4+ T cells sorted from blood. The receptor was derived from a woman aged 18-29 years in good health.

CDR3 nucleotide sequence: TGTGCCAGCAGCTGGGAAAACACAGATACGCAGTATTTT. It translates to CASSWENTDTQYF. The J gene is TRBJ2-3, the V gene TRBV7-2; D ambiguous. There are 13 residues in the CDR3. Trimming took 4 bases from V and 2 from J, leaving 7 bases between them. Germline V gene lookup returns CDR1 SGHTA and CDR2 FQGNSA.